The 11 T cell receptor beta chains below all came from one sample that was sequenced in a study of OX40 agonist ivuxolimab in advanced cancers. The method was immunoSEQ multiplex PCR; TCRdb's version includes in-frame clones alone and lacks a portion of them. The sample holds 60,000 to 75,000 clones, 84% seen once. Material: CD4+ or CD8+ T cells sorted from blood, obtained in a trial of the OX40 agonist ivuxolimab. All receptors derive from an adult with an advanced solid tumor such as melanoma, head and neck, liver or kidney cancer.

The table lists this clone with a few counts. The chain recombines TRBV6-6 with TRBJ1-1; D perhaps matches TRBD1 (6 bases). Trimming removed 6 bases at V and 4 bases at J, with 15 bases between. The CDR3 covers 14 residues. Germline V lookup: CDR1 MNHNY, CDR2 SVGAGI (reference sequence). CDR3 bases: TGTGCCAGCAGGGACGGGGGCTCGAGCACTGAAGCTTTCTTT. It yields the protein CASRDGGSSTEAFF.

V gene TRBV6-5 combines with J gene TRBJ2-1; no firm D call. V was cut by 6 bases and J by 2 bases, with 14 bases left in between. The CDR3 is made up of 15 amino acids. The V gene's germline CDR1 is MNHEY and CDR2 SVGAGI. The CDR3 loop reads CASSRLTVTYNEQFF. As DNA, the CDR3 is TGTGCCAGCAGCCGCCTGACCGTAACCTACAATGAGCAGTTCTTC.

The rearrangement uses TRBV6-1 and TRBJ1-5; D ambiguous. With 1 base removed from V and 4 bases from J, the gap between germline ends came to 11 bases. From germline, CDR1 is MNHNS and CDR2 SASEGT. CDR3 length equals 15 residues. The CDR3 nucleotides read TGTGCCAGCAGTGAAGTAGAAGGGCCGAATCAGCCCCAGCATTTT. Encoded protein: CASSEVEGPNQPQHF.

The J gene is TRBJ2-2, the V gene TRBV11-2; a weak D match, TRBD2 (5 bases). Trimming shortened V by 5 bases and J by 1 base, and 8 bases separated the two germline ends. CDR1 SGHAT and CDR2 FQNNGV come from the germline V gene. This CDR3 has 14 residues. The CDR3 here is CASSQDLNTGELFF. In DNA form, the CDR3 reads TGTGCCAGCAGCCAGGACTTGAACACCGGGGAGCTGTTTTTT.

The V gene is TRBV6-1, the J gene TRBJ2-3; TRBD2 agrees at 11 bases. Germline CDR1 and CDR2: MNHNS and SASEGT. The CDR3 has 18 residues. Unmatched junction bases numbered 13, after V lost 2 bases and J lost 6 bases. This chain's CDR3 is CASSEWGSGLAGGDTQYF. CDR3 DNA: TGTGCCAGCAGTGAATGGGGCTCGGGGCTAGCGGGAGGCGATACGCAGTATTTT.

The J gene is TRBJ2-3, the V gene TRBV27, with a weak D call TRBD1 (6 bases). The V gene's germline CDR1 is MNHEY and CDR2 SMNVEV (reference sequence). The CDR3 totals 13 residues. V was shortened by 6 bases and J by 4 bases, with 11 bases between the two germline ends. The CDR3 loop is CASRFGGADTQYF. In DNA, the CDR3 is TGTGCCAGCAGGTTTGGGGGCGCAGATACGCAGTATTTT.

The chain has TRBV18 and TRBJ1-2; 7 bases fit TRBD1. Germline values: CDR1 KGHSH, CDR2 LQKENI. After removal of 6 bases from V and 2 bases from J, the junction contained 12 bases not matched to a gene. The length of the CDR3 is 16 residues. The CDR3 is CASSPSQGPGNYGYTF. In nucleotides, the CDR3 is TGTGCCAGCTCCCCCTCACAGGGGCCAGGGAACTATGGCTACACCTTC.

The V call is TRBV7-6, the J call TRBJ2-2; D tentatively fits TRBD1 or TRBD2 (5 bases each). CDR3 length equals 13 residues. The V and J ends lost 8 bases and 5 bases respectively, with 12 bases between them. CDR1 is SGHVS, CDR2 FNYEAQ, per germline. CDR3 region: CASHPGTTGELFF. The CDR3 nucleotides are TGTGCCAGCCACCCCGGGACGACCGGGGAGCTGTTTTTT.

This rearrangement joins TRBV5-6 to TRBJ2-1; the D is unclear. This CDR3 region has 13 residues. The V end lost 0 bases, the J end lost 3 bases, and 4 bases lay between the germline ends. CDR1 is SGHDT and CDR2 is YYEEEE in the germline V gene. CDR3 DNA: TGTGCCAGCAGCTTGGCGGTCTACAATGAGCAGTTCTTC. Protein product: CASSLAVYNEQFF.

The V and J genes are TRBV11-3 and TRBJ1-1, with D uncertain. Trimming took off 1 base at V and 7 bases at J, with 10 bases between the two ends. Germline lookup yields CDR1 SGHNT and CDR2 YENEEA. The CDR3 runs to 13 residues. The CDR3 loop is CASSLGGSGEAFF. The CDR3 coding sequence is TGTGCCAGCAGCTTAGGAGGGAGCGGTGAAGCTTTCTTT.

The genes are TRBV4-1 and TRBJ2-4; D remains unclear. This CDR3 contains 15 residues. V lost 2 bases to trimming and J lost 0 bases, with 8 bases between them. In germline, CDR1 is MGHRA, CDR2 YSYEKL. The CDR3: CASSQLQLAKNIQYF. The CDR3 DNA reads TGCGCCAGCAGCCAACTACAACTAGCCAAAAACATTCAGTACTTC.